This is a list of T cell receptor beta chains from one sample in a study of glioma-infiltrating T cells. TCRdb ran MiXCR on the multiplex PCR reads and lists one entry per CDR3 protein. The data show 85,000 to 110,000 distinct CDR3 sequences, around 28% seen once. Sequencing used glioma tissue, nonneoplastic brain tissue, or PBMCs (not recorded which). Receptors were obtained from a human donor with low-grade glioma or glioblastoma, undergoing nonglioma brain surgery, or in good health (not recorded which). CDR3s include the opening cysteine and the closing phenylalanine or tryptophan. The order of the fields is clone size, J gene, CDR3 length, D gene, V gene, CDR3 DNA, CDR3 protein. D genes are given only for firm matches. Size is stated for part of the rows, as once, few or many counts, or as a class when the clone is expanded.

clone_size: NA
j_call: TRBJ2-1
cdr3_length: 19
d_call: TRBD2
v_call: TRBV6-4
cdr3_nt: TGTGCCAGCAGTGACTCACCAATTAGCGGGGGGAATTCCTACAATGAGCAGTTCTTC
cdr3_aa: CASSDSPISGGNSYNEQFF

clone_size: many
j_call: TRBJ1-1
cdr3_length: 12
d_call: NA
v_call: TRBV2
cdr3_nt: TGTGCCAGCTGGCGGATAAACACTGAAGCTTTCTTT
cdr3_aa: CASWRINTEAFF

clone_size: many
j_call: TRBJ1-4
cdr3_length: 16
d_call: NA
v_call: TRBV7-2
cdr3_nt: TGTGCCAGCAGCTTAGCTGGGACGGGGTCTAATGAAAAACTGTTTTTT
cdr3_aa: CASSLAGTGSNEKLFF

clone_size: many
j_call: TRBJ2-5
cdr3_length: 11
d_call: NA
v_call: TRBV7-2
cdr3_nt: TGTGCCAGCAGCCCCCGGGAGACCCAGTACTTC
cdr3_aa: CASSPRETQYF

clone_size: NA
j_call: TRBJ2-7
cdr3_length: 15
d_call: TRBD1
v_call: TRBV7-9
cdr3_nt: TGTGCCAGCAGCGCCTCCGGGGGACAGGGAAACGAGCAGTACTTC
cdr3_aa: CASSASGGQGNEQYF

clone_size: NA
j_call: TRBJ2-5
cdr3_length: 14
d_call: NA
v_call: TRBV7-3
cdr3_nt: TGTGCCAGCAGCTTAATGTCCGGGTCGGAGACCCAGTACTTC
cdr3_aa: CASSLMSGSETQYF

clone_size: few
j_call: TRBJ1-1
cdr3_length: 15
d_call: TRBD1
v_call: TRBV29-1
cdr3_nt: TGCAGCCCTAAGACAGGGGCGGAGATGAACACTGAAGCTTTCTTT
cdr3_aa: CSPKTGAEMNTEAFF

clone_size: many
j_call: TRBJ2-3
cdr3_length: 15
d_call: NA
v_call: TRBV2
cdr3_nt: TGTGCCAGCAGTGAAAAGAGGGGTGCGGCAGATACGCAGTATTTT
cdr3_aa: CASSEKRGAADTQYF

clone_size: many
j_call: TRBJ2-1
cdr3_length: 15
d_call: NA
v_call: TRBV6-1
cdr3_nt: TGTGCCAGCAGCCCCCGGGATACGGGTTACAATGAGCAGTTCTTC
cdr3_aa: CASSPRDTGYNEQFF

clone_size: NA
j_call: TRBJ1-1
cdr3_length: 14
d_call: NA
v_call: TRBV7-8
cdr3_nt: TGTGCCAGCAGCCTTACGCCGGGTTTCACTGAAGCTTTCTTT
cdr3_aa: CASSLTPGFTEAFF

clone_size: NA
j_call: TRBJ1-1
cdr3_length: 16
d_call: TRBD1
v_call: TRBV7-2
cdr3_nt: TGTGCCAGCAGCCCAAAAATTCAGGGGGCAGGGCTTGGAGCTTTCTTT
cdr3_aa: CASSPKIQGAGLGAFF

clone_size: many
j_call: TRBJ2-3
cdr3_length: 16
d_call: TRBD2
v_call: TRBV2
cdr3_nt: TGTGCCAGCAGTGTTTCTAGCGGTAGGCGAACAGATACGCAGTATTTT
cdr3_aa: CASSVSSGRRTDTQYF

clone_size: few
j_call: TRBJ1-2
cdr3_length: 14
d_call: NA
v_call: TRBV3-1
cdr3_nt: TGTGCCAGCAGGGGGCGGGGATTTAACTATGGCTACACCTTC
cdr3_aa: CASRGRGFNYGYTF

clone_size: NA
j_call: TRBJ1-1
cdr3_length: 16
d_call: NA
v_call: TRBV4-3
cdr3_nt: TGCGCCAGCAGCCCCCAATCCTTAACAGCGAACACTGAAGCTTTCTTT
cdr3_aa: CASSPQSLTANTEAFF

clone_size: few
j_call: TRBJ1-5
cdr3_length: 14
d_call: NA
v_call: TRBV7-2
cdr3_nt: TGTGCCAGCAGCCGACGGGACATTAATCAGCCCCAGCATTTT
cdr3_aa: CASSRRDINQPQHF

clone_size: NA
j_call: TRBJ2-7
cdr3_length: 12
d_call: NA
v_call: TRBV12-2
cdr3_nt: TGTGCAAGTCGCTTAGGGGGGGGAGAGCAGTACTTC
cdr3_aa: CASRLGGGEQYF

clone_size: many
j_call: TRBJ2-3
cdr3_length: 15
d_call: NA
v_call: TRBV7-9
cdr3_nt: TGTGCCAGCAGGTCCCGGGGCGGAAGCACAGATACGCAGTATTTT
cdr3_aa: CASRSRGGSTDTQYF

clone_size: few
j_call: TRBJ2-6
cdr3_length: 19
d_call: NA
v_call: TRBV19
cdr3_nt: TGTGCCAGTAAAACCTCTGAGGCAAACCCTTCCTCTGGGGCCAACGTCCTTACTTTC
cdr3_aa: CASKTSEANPSSGANVLTF

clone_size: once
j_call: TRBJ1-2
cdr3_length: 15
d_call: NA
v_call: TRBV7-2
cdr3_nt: TGTGCCAGCACCTTAGACGACAGATACAACCATGGCTACACCTTC
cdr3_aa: CASTLDDRYNHGYTF

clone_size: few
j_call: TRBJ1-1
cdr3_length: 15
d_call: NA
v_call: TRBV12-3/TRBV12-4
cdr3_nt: TGTGCCAGCAGTTTGCTTGGCAGCTCGAACACTGAAGCTTTCTTT
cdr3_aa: CASSLLGSSNTEAFF

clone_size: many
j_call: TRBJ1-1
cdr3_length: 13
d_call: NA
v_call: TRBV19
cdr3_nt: TGTGCCAGTAGTACTTTTCAGGGGACTGAAGCTTTCTTT
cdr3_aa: CASSTFQGTEAFF

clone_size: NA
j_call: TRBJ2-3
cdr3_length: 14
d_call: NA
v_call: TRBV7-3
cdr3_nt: TGTGCCAGCGCCCCCGACAGCTACACAGATACGCAGTATTTT
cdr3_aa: CASAPDSYTDTQYF

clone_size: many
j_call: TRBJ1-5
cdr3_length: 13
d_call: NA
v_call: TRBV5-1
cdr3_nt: TGCGCCAGCAGCTTGGAAGGGCTTCAGCCCCAGCATTTT
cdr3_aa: CASSLEGLQPQHF

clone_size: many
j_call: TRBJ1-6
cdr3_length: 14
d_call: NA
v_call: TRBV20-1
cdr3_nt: TGCAGTGCTAAGATCGGGGCGGATTATTCACCCCTCCACTTT
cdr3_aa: CSAKIGADYSPLHF

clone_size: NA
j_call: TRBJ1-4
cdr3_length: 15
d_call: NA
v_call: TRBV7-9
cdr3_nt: TGTGCCAGCAGCGGACAGCAGGGTTTTAATGAAAAACTGTTTTTT
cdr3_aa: CASSGQQGFNEKLFF

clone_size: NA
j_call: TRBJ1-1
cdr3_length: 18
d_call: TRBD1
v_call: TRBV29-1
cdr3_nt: TGCAGCGTTGAAGATCTGACAGGGGAGTTGAAGTTGAACACTGAAGCTTTCTTT
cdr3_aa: CSVEDLTGELKLNTEAFF

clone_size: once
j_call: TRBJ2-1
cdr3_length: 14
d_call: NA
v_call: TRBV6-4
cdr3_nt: TGTGCCAGCAGTGACAGGGGCAACTTCAATGAGCAGTCCTTC
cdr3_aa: CASSDRGNFNEQSF

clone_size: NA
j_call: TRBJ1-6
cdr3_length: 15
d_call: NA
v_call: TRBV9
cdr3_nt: TGTGCCAGCAGCAAGGGGGACGGGTATAATTCACCCCTCCACTTT
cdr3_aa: CASSKGDGYNSPLHF

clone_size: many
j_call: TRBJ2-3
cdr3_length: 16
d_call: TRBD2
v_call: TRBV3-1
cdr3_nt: TGTGCCAGCAGCCAATATTGGGGACTAGGAGAGAATACGCAGTATTTT
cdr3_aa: CASSQYWGLGENTQYF

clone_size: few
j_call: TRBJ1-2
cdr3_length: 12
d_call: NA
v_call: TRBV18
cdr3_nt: TGTGCCAGCACCGACAACACCTATGGCTACACCTTC
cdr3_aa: CASTDNTYGYTF

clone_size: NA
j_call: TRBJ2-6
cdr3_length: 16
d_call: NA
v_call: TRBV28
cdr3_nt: TGTGCCAGCAGACCCCACAGGGTCACTGGGGACAACGTCCTGACTTTC
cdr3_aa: CASRPHRVTGDNVLTF

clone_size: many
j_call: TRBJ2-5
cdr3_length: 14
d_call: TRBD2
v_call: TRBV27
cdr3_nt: TGTGCCAGCAGGCAGGCGGGGGGACAAGAGACCCAGTACTTC
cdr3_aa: CASRQAGGQETQYF

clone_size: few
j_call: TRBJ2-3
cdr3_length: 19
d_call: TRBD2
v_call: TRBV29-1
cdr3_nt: TGCAGCGTTGAAGACCGCCCGGAACTAGCGGGGGGGCCCACAGATACGCAGTATTTT
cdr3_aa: CSVEDRPELAGGPTDTQYF

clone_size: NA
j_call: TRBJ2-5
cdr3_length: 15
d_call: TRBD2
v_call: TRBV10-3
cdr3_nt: TGTGCCATCAGTTCCTCGGGGGGACTCCAAGAGACCCAGTACTTC
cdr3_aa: CAISSSGGLQETQYF

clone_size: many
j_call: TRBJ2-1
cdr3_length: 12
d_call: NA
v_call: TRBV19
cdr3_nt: TGTGCCAGTAGTAGTGGGCAGAATGAGCAGTTCTTC
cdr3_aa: CASSSGQNEQFF

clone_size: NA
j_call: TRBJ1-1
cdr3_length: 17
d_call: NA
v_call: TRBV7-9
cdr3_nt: TGTGCCAGCAGCTCCCTCAGGGTGGAGGGTCTAAGGACTGAAGCTTTCTTT
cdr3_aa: CASSSLRVEGLRTEAFF

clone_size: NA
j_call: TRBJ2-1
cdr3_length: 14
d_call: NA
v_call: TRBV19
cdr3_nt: TGTGCCAGCAATCGGGAACTAGCCTACAATGAGCAGTTCTTC
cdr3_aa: CASNRELAYNEQFF